This T cell receptor (beta chain) was captured by sequencing in a study of vaccination effects on CD4 cells after COVID-19. Notes on the study in general: Late post-vaccination, clones induced by infection and those induced by vaccine underwent marked clonal contraction.

This clone was seen a few times. What it binds is not known. Before sequencing, viral peptide pools were used by the ViraFEST assay to expand antigen-specific CD4+ T cells. Following culture for around 9 days, CD4+ T cells were isolated. Vaccination of participants consisted of two doses of either the BNT162b2 or mRNA-1273 vaccine. Culturing of 1.5 million to 2 million PBMC per well took place with 8.5 to 10 IU/ml IL-2 and around 10 ug/ml peptides. Replacing half the medium with IL-2 medium was done on days 3 and 7. Germline V gene data show CDR1 as MNHNS and CDR2 as SASEGT. V lost 2 bases to trimming and J lost 5 bases, with 25 bases between them. The CDR3 runs to 18 residues. The protocol was immunoSEQ multiplex PCR, while the TCRdb copy is restricted to in-frame clones and leaves out a portion. The sample has fewer than 90,000 clones; under 85% are singletons.

The source was CD4+ T cells from PBMCs cultured with HCoV-OC43 spike peptides, collected after COVID-19 vaccination. Subset given: HCoV-OC43 spike overlapping peptide pool stimulation. The chain has TRBV6-1 and TRBJ2-7; D unclear. This TCR came from a human donor who received a COVID-19 vaccine. The chain's CDR3 is CASSEWSRVLQLPDEQYV. In DNA form, the CDR3 reads TGTGCCAGCAGTGAATGGAGTCGGGTCTTACAGCTACCTGACGAGCAGTACGTC.